These 25 T cell receptor beta chains share one sample of origin, sequenced in a study of control samples from healthy donors and cancer patients. The method was immunoSEQ multiplex PCR; TCRdb's version includes in-frame clones alone and lacks a portion of them. The table records fewer than 200,000 clones, more than 90% of them present only once. Sequencing was performed on blood. The receptor set was obtained from a man aged 30 to 39 in good health.

The genes are TRBV4-1 and TRBJ1-1, with 7 bases aligning to TRBD1. V lost 5 bases and J lost 0; bases outside the gene matches: 15. The CDR3 length is 18 residues. Per germline, CDR1 MGHRA and CDR2 YSYEKL. The CDR3, as DNA: TGCGCCAGCAGCAAATTACAGGGGACCTCCTTCATGAACACTGAAGCTTTCTTT. Amino acid sequence: CASSKLQGTSFMNTEAFF.

This chain joins TRBV4-2 and TRBJ2-1; possibly TRBD2 for D (6 bases). The germline V gene has CDR1 LGHNA and CDR2 YNFKEQ. The germline V and J ends were trimmed by 1 base and 4 bases, with 14 bases remaining between them. The CDR3 contains 16 residues. The chain's CDR3 is CASSQVEVSGYNEQFF. CDR3 coding DNA: TGTGCCAGCAGCCAAGTCGAGGTTAGCGGTTACAATGAGCAGTTCTTC.

The chain links TRBV15 to TRBJ2-7; weak D call: TRBD1 (5 bases). V lost 4 bases and J lost 3, with 13 bases in between. This CDR3 has 14 residues. CDR1 and CDR2 (germline): LNHNV, YYDKDF (reference sequence). CDR3 region: CATSNQDTLYEQYF. The CDR3 DNA reads TGTGCCACCAGCAATCAGGACACCCTCTACGAGCAGTACTTC.

This clone was seen just once. Since no conserved phenylalanine or tryptophan closes the CDR3, a read error is the likely cause. Because the CDR3's place on the DNA is in doubt, the DNA is left out and the CDR3 is given as listed by TCRdb. The chain combines TRBV5-4 with TRBJ1-2. Ends included, the CDR3 has 9 residues. Germline CDR1 and CDR2: SGHNT and YYREEE (reference sequence). The CDR3 reads CASPSRGPL.

This rearrangement joins TRBV24-1 to TRBJ2-3; tentatively, D is TRBD1 (5 bases). CDR1 KGHDR and CDR2 SFDVKD come from the germline V gene. V shed 5 bases and J shed 4 bases, with 9 bases lying between them. The CDR3 consists of 13 residues. CDR3: CATSVQGSDTQYF. CDR3 DNA: TGTGCCACCAGTGTCCAGGGATCAGATACGCAGTATTTT.

The chain combines TRBV3-1 (or the pseudogene TRBV3-2) with TRBJ2-1, with D unclear. V was pared by 3 bases and J by 0 bases, with 9 bases between. The CDR3 loop spans 15 amino acids. Germline V lookup: CDR1 LGHDT, CDR2 YNNKEL (reference sequence). This CDR3 reads CASSQGPSSYNEQFF. CDR3 sequence (DNA): TGTGCCAGCAGCCAGGGCCCGAGCTCCTACAATGAGCAGTTCTTC.

This clone turned up a few times. The chain has TRBV4-1 and TRBJ1-1; D might be TRBD1 (5 bases). V shed 1 base and J shed 1 base, with 10 bases lying between them. The CDR3 totals 15 residues. Per germline, CDR1 MGHRA and CDR2 YSYEKL. DNA for the CDR3: TGCGCCAGCAGCCAAGGGAGGGGAAAGAACACTGAAGCTTTCTTT. Translating it yields CASSQGRGKNTEAFF.

The CDR3: CASSAVTGGPYNEQFF. CDR3 coding DNA: TGTGCCAGCAGCGCCGTGACAGGGGGGCCCTACAATGAGCAGTTCTTC. The chain carries TRBV5-6 and TRBJ2-1; 9 nucleotides match TRBD1. The V and J ends lost 4 bases and 2 bases, in that order; junction bases with no gene match: 7. Germline V CDR1 and CDR2: SGHDT, YYEEEE. The CDR3 runs 16 residues.

In its sample, this clone was seen once. The V gene is TRBV12-3 or TRBV12-4, the J gene TRBJ2-5; the D gene is possibly TRBD2 (6 bases). This CDR3 region has 13 residues. V lost 4 bases and J lost 5, with 11 bases in between. The CDR3 DNA reads TGTGCCAGCAGTTCTAGCGCGCGGGAGACCCAGTACTTC. Translating gives CASSSSARETQYF.

The CDR3 is CASSLASGGADTQYF. The CDR3 DNA reads as TGCGCCAGCAGCTTGGCTAGCGGAGGGGCAGATACGCAGTATTTT. V is TRBV5-1 and J is TRBJ2-3; TRBD2 aligns across 7 bases. Trimming took 0 bases from V and 4 from J; bases not matched to a gene: 5. The CDR3 extends over 15 amino acids. Germline loops: CDR1 SGHRS, CDR2 YFSETQ. Using reference TRBV5-1 and TRBJ2-3 for the parts outside the CDR3, the full variable domain is KAGVTQTPRYLIKTRGQQVTLSCSPISGHRSVSWYQQTPGQGLQFLFEYFSETQRNKGNFPGRFSGRQFSNSRSEMNVSTLELGDSALYLCASSLASGGADTQYFGPGTRLTVL.

J is TRBJ2-7 and V is TRBV7-9, with D unclear. This CDR3 is built from 17 residues. Trimming stripped 5 bases from V and 3 bases from J, with 23 bases between. Germline CDR1 SEHNR, CDR2 FQNEAQ (reference sequence). This chain's CDR3 is CASSLPPGRIKDYEQYF. For the CDR3, the DNA is TGTGCCAGCAGCCTCCCCCCCGGACGTATTAAGGACTACGAGCAGTACTTC. The full variable domain, its missing parts supplied by reference TRBV7-9 and TRBJ2-7, is DTGVSQNPRHKITKRGQNVTFRCDPISEHNRLYWYRQTLGQGPEFLTYFQNEAQLEKSRLLSDRFSAERPKGSFSTLEIQRTEQGDSAMYLCASSLPPGRIKDYEQYFGPGTRLTVT.

This clone showed up just a few times. This chain joins TRBV20-1 and TRBJ2-7, with 9 bases identical to TRBD2. Losses at the gene ends were 3 bases for V and 3 bases for J; bases not matched to a gene: 15. This CDR3 is built from 17 residues. Germline values: CDR1 DFQATT, CDR2 SNEGSKA (reference sequence). For the CDR3, the DNA is TGCAGTGCTAGTCGGGCTAGCGGGATCTCTACCCTCTACGAGCAGTACTTC. This encodes CSASRASGISTLYEQYF.

The rearrangement joins TRBV4-2 to TRBJ1-5; the D is unclear. The CDR3 length is 14 residues. Trimming removed 0 bases at V and 5 bases at J, with 8 bases between. Germline V gene data show CDR1 as LGHNA and CDR2 as YNFKEQ. The DNA for the CDR3 is TGTGCCAGCAGCCAAGATGGGTTCGATCAGCCCCAGCATTTT. It yields the protein CASSQDGFDQPQHF.

Note on this clone: A junction boundary mismatches the germline segment, possibly from a read error. V and J are TRBV6-2 or TRBV6-3 and TRBJ1-5; TRBD1 aligns across 7 bases. The germline V gene has CDR1 MNHEY and CDR2 SVGEGT. CDR3 size: 17 residues. CDR3 region: CASSYTLTGEGNRPQHF. Here the CDR3 DNA reads TGTGCCAGCAGTTACACCCTTACAGGGGAAGGCAATCGGCCCCAGCATTTT.

The CDR3: CASSARRAGANVLTF. DNA of the CDR3: TGTGCCAGCAGCGCCCGGCGGGCTGGGGCCAACGTCCTGACTTTC. J is TRBJ2-6 and V is TRBV9; possible D gene TRBD2, 5 bases. CDR3 size: 15 residues. CDR1 is SGDLS and CDR2 is YYNGEE in the germline V gene. The V end was cut by 3 bases, the J end by 2 bases, with 9 bases between.

The CDR3 DNA reads TGTGCCAGCAGCCGCGGGAGGGCCGGGGACACCGGGGAGCTGTTTTTT. It is translated as CASSRGRAGDTGELFF. This rearrangement joins TRBV11-3 to TRBJ2-2; 9 bases fit TRBD2. Losses at the gene ends were 5 bases for V and 3 bases for J; bases not matched to a gene: 7. The CDR3 is made up of 16 amino acids. Germline V gene data show CDR1 as SGHNT and CDR2 as YENEEA.

V and J are TRBV18 and TRBJ2-7, with D possibly being TRBD2 (5 bases). Trimming stripped 2 bases from V and 2 bases from J, with 7 bases between. Looked up from germline, CDR1 is KGHSH and CDR2 is LQKENI. CDR3 length: 13 amino acids. The DNA for the CDR3 is TGTGCCAGCTCACCAAGCGGAGCCTACGAGCAGTACTTC. Protein: CASSPSGAYEQYF.

The chain joins TRBV19 to TRBJ1-2, with TRBD1 identical over 7 bases. The CDR3 is 14 residues long. V shed 7 bases, J shed 7 bases, and the junction held 12 bases outside the gene matches. Germline-derived CDR1 and CDR2 are LNHDA and SQIVND (reference sequence). The CDR3 region is CASTYGRGQSGYTF. CDR3 nucleotide sequence: TGTGCCAGTACCTATGGGAGGGGGCAGAGTGGCTACACCTTC.

The V and J genes are TRBV19 and TRBJ2-3; D is undetermined. The CDR3 is 15 amino acids. The germline V gene encodes CDR1 LNHDA and CDR2 SQIVND (reference sequence). The V end lost 6 bases, the J end lost 1 base, and 14 bases lay between the germline ends. The CDR3 DNA is TGTGCCAGTAGGACCCAGCCCTCCCGCACAGATACGCAGTATTTT. It specifies CASRTQPSRTDTQYF.

The chain couples TRBV18 to TRBJ2-1; 12 bases map to TRBD2. Germline lookup yields CDR1 KGHSH and CDR2 LQKENI. Trimming took 4 bases from V and 0 from J; bases not matched to a gene: 1. The CDR3 is 16 residues long. The CDR3 here is CASSQGLAGSYNEQFF. CDR3 nucleotide sequence: TGTGCCAGCTCACAGGGACTAGCGGGCTCCTACAATGAGCAGTTCTTC.

The chain combines TRBV6-5 with TRBJ2-5; the D is unclear. This CDR3 has 12 residues. Germline CDR1 reads MNHEY; CDR2 reads SVGAGI. V lost 6 bases and J lost 4, with 9 bases in between. The CDR3 nucleotides read TGTGCCAGCAGCGTTACTTTAGAGACCCAGTACTTC. This translates into CASSVTLETQYF.

A single count supports this clone. J is TRBJ2-7 and V is TRBV7-2; possibly TRBD1 for D (5 bases). This CDR3 region has 12 residues. The germline V gene has CDR1 SGHTA and CDR2 FQGNSA. V was clipped by 1 base and J by 11 bases, with 12 bases between them. CDR3 amino acids: CASSLVQVGEYF. Written as DNA, the CDR3 is TGTGCCAGCAGCTTAGTACAGGTAGGTGAGTACTTC.

The chain has TRBV6-6 and TRBJ2-3; D unresolved. The CDR3 extends over 15 amino acids. The V and J ends lost 6 bases and 2 bases respectively, with 15 bases between them. Germline V gene sequence: CDR1 MNHNY, CDR2 SVGAGI (reference sequence). The CDR3 DNA follows: TGTGCCAGCAGCAGACGGACGGTAGACACAGATACGCAGTATTTT. This gives the protein CASSRRTVDTDTQYF.

V gene TRBV30 combines with J gene TRBJ2-1; 10 nucleotides match TRBD1. J lost 3 bases, V lost 8 bases, and 7 bases had no gene match. This CDR3 has 14 amino acids. CDR1 GTSNPN and CDR2 SVGIG come from the germline V gene (reference sequence). Written as DNA, the CDR3 is TGTGCCGGCCGCGACAGGGGGCTCTACAATGAGCAGTTCTTC. It is translated as CAGRDRGLYNEQFF. The variable domain in full, with the rest retrieved from reference TRBV30 and TRBJ2-1, is SQTIHQWPATLVQPVGSPLSLECTVEGTSNPNLYWYRQAAGRGLQLLFYSVGIGQISSEVPQNLSASRPQDRQFILSSKKLLLSDSGFYLCAGRDRGLYNEQFFGPGTRLTVL.

The chain employs TRBV9 and TRBJ2-3; tentatively, D is TRBD1 (5 bases). Trimming cost V 0 bases and J 5 bases, with 10 bases left between them. CDR1 is SGDLS, CDR2 YYNGEE, per germline. The CDR3 extends over 14 amino acids. CDR3 nucleotide sequence: TGTGCCAGCAGCGTAGTCGGACAAGGAGATACGCAGTATTTT. It translates to CASSVVGQGDTQYF.